This TCR beta chain was identified in a study of cytomegalovirus exposure and HLA in healthy donors. Study as a whole: An earlier analysis found fewer than 120 million unique TCR beta sequences from about 190 million T cells.

Amplification used 60 Vbeta primers and 13 Jbeta primers. The assay was immunoSEQ multiplex PCR, and TCRdb's table has in-frame clones only and misses some. The sample lists 150,000 to 200,000 clones; around 75% were seen once. Study-wide results and limits: TCR association rates varied by HLA locus in a later analysis, with DRB1 highest and HLA-C lowest.

Notes on this clone: The antigen is not known.

The CDR3 sequence is 18 residues long. Germline V gene sequence: CDR1 SGHAT, CDR2 FQNNGV. Losses at the gene ends were 2 bases for V and 4 bases for J; bases not matched to a gene: 11. V and J are TRBV11-2 and TRBJ2-2, with TRBD2 identical over 9 bases. The source material was PBMCs. The receptor's source is a woman between 50 and 59 years old in good health and CMV-seronegative. The CDR3 bases are TGTGCCAGCAGCTTAACGCGCGGGGGGGCTTCCGTCACCGGGGAGCTGTTTTTT. Its translation: CASSLTRGGASVTGELFF.